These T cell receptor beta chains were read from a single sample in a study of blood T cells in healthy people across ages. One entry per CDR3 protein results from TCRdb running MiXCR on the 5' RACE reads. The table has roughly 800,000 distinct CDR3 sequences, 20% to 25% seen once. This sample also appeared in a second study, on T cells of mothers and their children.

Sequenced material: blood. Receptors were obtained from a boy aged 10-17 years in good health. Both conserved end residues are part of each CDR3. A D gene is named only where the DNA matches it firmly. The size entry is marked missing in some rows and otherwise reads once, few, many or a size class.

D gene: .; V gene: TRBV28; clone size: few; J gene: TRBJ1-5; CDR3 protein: CASYLAPRQPQHF; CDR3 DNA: TGTGCCAGCTACCTCGCCCCGCGTCAGCCCCAGCATTTT
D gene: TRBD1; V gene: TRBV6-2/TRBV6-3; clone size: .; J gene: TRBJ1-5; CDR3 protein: CASSSWGTGRQPQHF; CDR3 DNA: TGTGCCAGCAGCTCATGGGGGACAGGGAGGCAGCCCCAGCATTTT
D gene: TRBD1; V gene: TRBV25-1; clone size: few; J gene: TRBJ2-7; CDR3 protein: CARDRDEQYF; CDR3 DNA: TGTGCCAGGGACAGGGACGAGCAGTACTTC
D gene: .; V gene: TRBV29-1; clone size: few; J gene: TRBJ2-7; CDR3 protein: CSVVLEGGYEQYF; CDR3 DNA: TGCAGCGTTGTGCTAGAGGGTGGCTACGAGCAGTACTTC
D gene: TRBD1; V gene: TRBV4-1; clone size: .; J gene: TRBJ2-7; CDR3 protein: CASSQERQGADLIYEQYF; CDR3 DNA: TGCGCCAGCAGCCAAGAGAGGCAGGGGGCTGACTTAATCTACGAGCAGTACTTC
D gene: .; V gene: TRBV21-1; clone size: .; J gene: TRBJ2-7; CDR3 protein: CASSNDREPKTHEQYF; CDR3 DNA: TGTGCCAGCAGCAATGACAGGGAGCCGAAAACCCACGAGCAGTACTTC
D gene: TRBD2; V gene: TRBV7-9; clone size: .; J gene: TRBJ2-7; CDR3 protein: CASSFSISGTEQYF; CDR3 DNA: TGTGCCAGCAGCTTTTCAATCAGCGGGACCGAGCAGTACTTC
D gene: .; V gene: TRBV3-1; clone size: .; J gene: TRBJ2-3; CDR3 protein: CASSQDPGTADTQYF; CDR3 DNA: TGTGCCAGCAGCCAAGATCCCGGTACGGCAGATACGCAGTATTTT
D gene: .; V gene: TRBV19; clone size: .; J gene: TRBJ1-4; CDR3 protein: CASKRTNEKLFF; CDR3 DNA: TGTGCCAGTAAGCGAACTAATGAAAAACTGTTTTTT
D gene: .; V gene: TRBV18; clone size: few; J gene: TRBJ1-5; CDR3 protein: CASSLIGDFSNQPQHF; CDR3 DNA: TGTGCCAGCTCACTCATTGGCGATTTCAGCAATCAGCCCCAGCATTTT
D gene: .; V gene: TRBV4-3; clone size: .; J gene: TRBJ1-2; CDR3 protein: CASSQDRVVSGVGYTF; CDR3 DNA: TGCGCCAGCAGCCAAGATCGTGTTGTATCGGGAGTCGGCTACACCTTC
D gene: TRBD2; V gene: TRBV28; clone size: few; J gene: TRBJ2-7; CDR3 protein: CASSSREGIYYEQYF; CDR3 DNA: TGTGCCAGCAGTTCTCGGGAGGGAATATACTACGAGCAGTACTTC
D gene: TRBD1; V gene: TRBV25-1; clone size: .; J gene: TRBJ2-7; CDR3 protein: CASNNKSDTAQGAASYEQYF; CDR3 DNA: TGTGCCAGCAATAATAAATCCGATACGGCACAGGGGGCCGCTTCCTACGAGCAGTACTTC
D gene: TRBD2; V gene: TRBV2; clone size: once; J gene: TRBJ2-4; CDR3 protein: CASSGRRGSPENIQYF; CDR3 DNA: TGTGCCAGCAGCGGTCGGCGCGGGAGTCCTGAAAACATTCAGTACTTC
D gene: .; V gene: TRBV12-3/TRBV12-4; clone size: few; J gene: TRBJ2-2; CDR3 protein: CASSAMKISGSGELFF; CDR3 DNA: TGTGCCAGCAGTGCCATGAAGATATCGGGATCCGGGGAGCTGTTTTTT
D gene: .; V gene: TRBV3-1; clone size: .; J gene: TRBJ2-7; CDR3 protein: CASSQVAGPQGYEQYF; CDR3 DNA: TGTGCCAGCAGCCAAGTAGCCGGACCCCAAGGCTACGAGCAGTACTTC
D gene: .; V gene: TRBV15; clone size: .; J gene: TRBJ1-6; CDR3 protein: CATSRDRSSYNSPLHF; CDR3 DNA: TGTGCCACCAGCAGAGACCGTAGCTCCTATAATTCACCCCTCCACTTT
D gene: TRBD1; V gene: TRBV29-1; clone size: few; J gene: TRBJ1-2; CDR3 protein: CSVDDTGGLYGYTF; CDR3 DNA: TGCAGCGTTGATGATACAGGGGGCCTCTATGGCTACACCTTC
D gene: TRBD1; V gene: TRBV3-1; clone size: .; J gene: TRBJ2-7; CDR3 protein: CASSQSGGGHEQYF; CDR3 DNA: TGTGCCAGCAGCCAATCAGGGGGCGGCCACGAGCAGTACTTC
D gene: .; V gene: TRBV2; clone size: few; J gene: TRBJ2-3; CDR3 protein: CASSEWRDSADTQYF; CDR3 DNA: TGTGCCAGCAGTGAATGGCGGGACAGCGCAGATACGCAGTATTTT
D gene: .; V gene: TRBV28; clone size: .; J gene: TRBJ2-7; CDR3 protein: CASSFPARQTSYEQYF; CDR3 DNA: TGTGCCAGCAGTTTTCCAGCGCGGCAGACCTCCTACGAGCAGTACTTC
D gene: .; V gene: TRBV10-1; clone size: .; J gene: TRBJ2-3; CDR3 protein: CASSDPTSRTQYF; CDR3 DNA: TGCGCCAGCAGTGACCCGACTAGTCGTACGCAGTATTTT
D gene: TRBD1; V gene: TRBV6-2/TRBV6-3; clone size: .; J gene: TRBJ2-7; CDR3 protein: CASSPYGAGTGGRYEQYF; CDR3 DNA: TGTGCCAGCAGTCCCTACGGGGCCGGGACAGGGGGAAGATACGAGCAGTACTTC
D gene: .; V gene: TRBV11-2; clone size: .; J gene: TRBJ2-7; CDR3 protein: CASSLERGSYEQYF; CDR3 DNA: TGTGCCAGCAGCTTAGAAAGGGGATCCTACGAGCAGTACTTC
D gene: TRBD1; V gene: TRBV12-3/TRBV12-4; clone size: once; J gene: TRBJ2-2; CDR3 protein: CASSRRQGKNTGELFF; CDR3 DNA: TGTGCCAGCAGTCGGAGACAGGGCAAGAACACCGGGGAGTTGTTTTTT
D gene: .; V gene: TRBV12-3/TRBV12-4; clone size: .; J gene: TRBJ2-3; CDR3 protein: CASSTEDTQYF; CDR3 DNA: TGTGCCAGCAGTACTGAAGATACGCAGTATTTT
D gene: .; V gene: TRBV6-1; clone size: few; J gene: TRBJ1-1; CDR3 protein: CASSEAQGGTEAFF; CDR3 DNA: TGTGCCAGCAGTGAAGCACAGGGAGGCACTGAAGCTTTCTTT
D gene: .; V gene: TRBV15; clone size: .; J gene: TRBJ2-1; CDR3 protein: CATSRENKGEQFF; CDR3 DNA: TGTGCCACCAGCAGAGAAAATAAGGGTGAGCAGTTCTTC
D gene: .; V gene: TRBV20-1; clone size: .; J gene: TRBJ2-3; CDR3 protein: CSALPGRGTDTQYF; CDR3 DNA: TGCAGTGCCCTCCCGGGGCGGGGCACAGATACGCAGTATTTT
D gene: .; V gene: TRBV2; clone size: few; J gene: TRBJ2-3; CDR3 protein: CATPGDRTDTQYF; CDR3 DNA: TGTGCCACCCCGGGGGACCGCACAGATACGCAGTATTTT
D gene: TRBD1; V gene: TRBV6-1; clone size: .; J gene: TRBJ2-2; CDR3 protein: CASRRDRRNTGELFF; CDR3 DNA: TGTGCCAGCAGGCGGGACAGGCGGAACACCGGGGAGCTGTTTTTT
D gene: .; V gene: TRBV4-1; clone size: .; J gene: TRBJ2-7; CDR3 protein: CASSPINIGSYEKQYF; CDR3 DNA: TGCGCCAGCAGCCCAATAAACATAGGGTCCTACGAAAAGCAGTACTTC
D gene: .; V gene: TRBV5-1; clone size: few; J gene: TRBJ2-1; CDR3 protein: CASRRAGTTDPNEQFF; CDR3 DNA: TGCGCCAGCAGACGAGCGGGGACAACCGACCCCAATGAGCAGTTCTTC
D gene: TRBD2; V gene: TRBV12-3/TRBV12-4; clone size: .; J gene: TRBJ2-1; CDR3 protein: CASSLAIGTSYNEQFF; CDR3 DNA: TGTGCCAGCAGTTTAGCGATTGGGACTAGCTACAATGAGCAGTTCTTC
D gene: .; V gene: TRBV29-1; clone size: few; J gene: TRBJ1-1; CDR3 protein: CSVGGHEAFF; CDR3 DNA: TGCAGCGTTGGAGGGCATGAAGCTTTCTTT
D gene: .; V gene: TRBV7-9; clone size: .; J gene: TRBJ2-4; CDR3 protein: CASSLGLGREDIQYF; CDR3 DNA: TGTGCCAGCAGCTTAGGTCTTGGCAGGGAGGACATTCAGTACTTC
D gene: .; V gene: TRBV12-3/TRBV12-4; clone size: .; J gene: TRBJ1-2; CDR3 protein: CASSSGPHYGYTF; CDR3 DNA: TGTGCCAGCAGTTCGGGACCGCACTATGGCTACACCTTC
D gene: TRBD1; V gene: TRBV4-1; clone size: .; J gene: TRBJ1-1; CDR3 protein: CASSQVTGMNTEAFF; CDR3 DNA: TGCGCCAGCAGCCAAGTGACAGGGATGAACACTGAAGCTTTCTTT
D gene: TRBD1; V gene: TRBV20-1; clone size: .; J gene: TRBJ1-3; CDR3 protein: CSARPQTGGGNTIYF; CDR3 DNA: TGCAGTGCTAGGCCCCAGACAGGGGGAGGAAACACCATATATTTT
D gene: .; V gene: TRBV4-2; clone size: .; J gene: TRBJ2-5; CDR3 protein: CASSQVIGGAAQYF; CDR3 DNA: TGTGCCAGCAGCCAAGTAATCGGTGGCGCGGCCCAGTACTTC
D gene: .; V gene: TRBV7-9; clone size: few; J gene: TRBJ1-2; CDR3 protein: CASSLASGGPDGYTF; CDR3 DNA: TGTGCCAGCAGCTTAGCGAGCGGCGGCCCCGATGGCTACACCTTC
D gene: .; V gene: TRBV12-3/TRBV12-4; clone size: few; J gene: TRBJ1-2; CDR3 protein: CASSFVGLYGYTF; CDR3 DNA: TGTGCCAGCAGTTTTGTGGGGCTATATGGCTACACCTTC
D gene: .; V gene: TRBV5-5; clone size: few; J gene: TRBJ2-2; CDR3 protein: CASSQGLQTGELFF; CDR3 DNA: TGTGCCAGCAGCCAGGGACTCCAAACCGGGGAGCTGTTTTTT
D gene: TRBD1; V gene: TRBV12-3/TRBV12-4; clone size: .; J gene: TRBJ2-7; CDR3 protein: CASSFGTGSEQYF; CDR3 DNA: TGTGCCAGCAGTTTTGGGACAGGGAGCGAGCAGTACTTC
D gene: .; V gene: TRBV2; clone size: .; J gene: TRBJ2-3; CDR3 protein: CASSEATFVHADTQYF; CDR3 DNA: TGTGCCAGCAGTGAAGCGACTTTTGTACATGCAGATACGCAGTATTTT
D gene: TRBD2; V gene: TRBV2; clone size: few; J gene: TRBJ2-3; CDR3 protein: CASGLAGSTDTQYF; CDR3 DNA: TGTGCCAGTGGACTAGCGGGGAGCACAGATACGCAGTATTTT
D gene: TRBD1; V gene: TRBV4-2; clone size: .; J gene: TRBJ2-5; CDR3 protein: CASSQDRGDRASGETQYF; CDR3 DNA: TGTGCCAGCAGCCAAGATCGGGGGGACAGGGCTAGCGGTGAGACCCAGTACTTC
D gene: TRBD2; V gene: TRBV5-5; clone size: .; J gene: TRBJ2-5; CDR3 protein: CASSRSGGARETQYF; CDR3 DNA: TGTGCCAGCAGTCGCAGCGGGGGGGCCAGGGAGACCCAGTACTTC
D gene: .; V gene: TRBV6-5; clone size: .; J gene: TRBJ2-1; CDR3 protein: CASSWDDRNNEQFF; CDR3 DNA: TGTGCCAGCAGTTGGGATGACAGGAACAATGAGCAGTTCTTC
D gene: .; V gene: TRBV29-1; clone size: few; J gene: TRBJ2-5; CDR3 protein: CSVEYWETGKQETQYF; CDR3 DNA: TGCAGCGTTGAGTACTGGGAAACAGGGAAACAAGAGACCCAGTACTTC
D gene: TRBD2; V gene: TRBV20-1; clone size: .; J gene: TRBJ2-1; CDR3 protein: CSARELAVNEQFF; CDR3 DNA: TGCAGTGCTAGAGAACTAGCGGTCAATGAGCAGTTCTTC
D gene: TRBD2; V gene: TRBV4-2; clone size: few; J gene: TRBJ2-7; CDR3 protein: CASSQGASGGREQYF; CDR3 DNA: TGTGCCAGCAGCCAAGGGGCTAGCGGGGGCCGCGAGCAGTACTTC
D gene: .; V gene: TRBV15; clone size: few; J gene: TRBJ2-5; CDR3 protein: CATSRDSGGQETQYF; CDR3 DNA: TGTGCCACCAGCAGAGATTCTGGAGGGCAAGAGACCCAGTACTTC
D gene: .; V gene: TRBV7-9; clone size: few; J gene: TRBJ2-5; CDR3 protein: CASSLLEGGWETQYF; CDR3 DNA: TGTGCCAGCAGCCTACTTGAGGGGGGCTGGGAGACCCAGTACTTC
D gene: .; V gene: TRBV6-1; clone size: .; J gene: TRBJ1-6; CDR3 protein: CASRDRDFNNSPLHF; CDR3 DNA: TGTGCCAGCAGGGACCGGGACTTTAATAATTCACCCCTCCACTTT
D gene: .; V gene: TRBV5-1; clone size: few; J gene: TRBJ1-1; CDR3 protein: CASSFFAAGTEAFF; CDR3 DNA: TGCGCCAGCAGCTTTTTTGCCGCAGGAACTGAAGCTTTCTTT
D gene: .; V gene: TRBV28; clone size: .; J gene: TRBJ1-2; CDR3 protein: CACGTGPHYGYTF; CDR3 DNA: TGTGCCTGTGGTACCGGACCCCACTATGGCTACACCTTC
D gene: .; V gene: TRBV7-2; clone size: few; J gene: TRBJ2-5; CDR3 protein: CASSLAEAIETQYF; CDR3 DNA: TGTGCCAGCAGCTTAGCGGAAGCTATTGAGACCCAGTACTTC
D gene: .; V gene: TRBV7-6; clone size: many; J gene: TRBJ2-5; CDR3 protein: CASSLEGQGQETQYF; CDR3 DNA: TGTGCCAGCAGCTTAGAAGGGCAGGGACAAGAGACCCAGTACTTC
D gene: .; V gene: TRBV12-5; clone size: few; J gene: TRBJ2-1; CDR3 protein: CASGLLGINEQFF; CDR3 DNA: TGTGCTAGTGGTTTACTAGGTATCAATGAGCAGTTCTTC